This TCR beta chain was recorded in a study of cytomegalovirus exposure and HLA in healthy donors. Regarding the study as a whole: High specificity and sensitivity for cytomegalovirus status were reported for the classifier. In a later analysis, TCR beta V- and J-gene trimming showed a link to a missense DCLRE1C variant.

The PCR employed 60 Vbeta primers together with 13 Jbeta primers. The data were produced by immunoSEQ multiplex PCR, yet TCRdb's version contains in-frame clones alone and is incomplete. The table includes fewer than 150,000 clones, 82% detected once. Points on this clone: Its antigen is undetermined.

V was clipped by 1 base and J by 14 bases, with 14 bases between them. The CDR3 sequence is 11 residues long. Per germline, CDR1 DFQATT and CDR2 SNEGSKA (reference sequence). The sample taken for sequencing was PBMCs. The sequence was obtained from a male donor in good health and CMV-seronegative. The gene calls are TRBV20-1 and TRBJ1-1, with D possibly matching TRBD1 (5 bases). The CDR3 loop is CSARGGEGLFF. The CDR3 coding sequence is TGCAGTGCTAGAGGTGGGGAGGGGCTGTTCTTT.